These 17 T cell receptor beta chains were all obtained from the same sample, sequenced in a study of human T cells and chemical hapten exposure. TCRdb called the RACE reads again in MiXCR, with one record for every CDR3 protein. The sample lists about 50,000 distinct CDR3 sequences; about 4.5% were seen once. Time point given: healthy volunteer bleed at 2 weeks. Total RNA extraction was carried out from unfractionated whole blood. The sequenced sample was whole blood. These receptor sequences come from a female donor in good health. Some clones in this sample may be carry-over from other donors' samples.

This clonotype was recorded many times. The gene calls are TRBV7-2 and TRBJ1-4, with a possible D match to TRBD1 (5 bases). V lost 2 bases to trimming and J lost 5 bases, with 9 bases between them. The germline CDR1 and CDR2 sequences are SGHTA and FQGNSA. The CDR3 covers 14 residues. In DNA, the CDR3 is TGTGCCAGCAGCTTAAGGGGTGGCAATGAAAAACTGTTTTTT. Its translation is CASSLRGGNEKLFF. Looking up the rest from reference TRBV7-2 and TRBJ1-4 gives the full variable domain: GAGVSQSPSNKVTEKGKDVELRCDPISGHTALYWYRQSLGQGLEFLIYFQGNSAPDKSGLPSDRFSAERTGGSVSTLTIQRTQQEDSAVYLCASSLRGGNEKLFFGSGTQLSVL.

The table lists this clonotype with many counts. The gene calls are TRBV12-3 or TRBV12-4 and TRBJ1-6, with 9 bases aligning to TRBD1. The CDR3 is made up of 15 amino acids. Trimming took 6 bases from V and 9 from J; bases not matched to a gene: 9. The CDR3: CASRGQGSGFSPLHF. The DNA for the CDR3 is TGTGCCAGCAGGGGACAGGGTTCGGGTTTTTCACCCCTCCACTTT.

This clonotype was picked up many times. The J gene is TRBJ1-5, the V gene TRBV3-1; 8 nucleotides agree with TRBD1. CDR1 and CDR2 from the germline V gene are LGHDT and YNNKEL (reference sequence). The ends lost 3 bases at V and 4 bases at J; junction bases unmatched: 8. The CDR3 length is 16 residues. In DNA, the CDR3 is TGTGCCAGCAGCCACCATGACAGGGGAGGAAATCAGCCCCAGCATTTT. Amino acids: CASSHHDRGGNQPQHF.

This clonotype showed up many times. The V and J genes are TRBV6-1 and TRBJ2-3, with D unresolved. Germline V CDR1 and CDR2: MNHNS, SASEGT. The V and J ends lost 0 bases and 3 bases respectively, with 7 bases between them. This CDR3 contains 14 residues. The CDR3 here is CASSEASQTDTQYF. The CDR3 coding sequence is TGTGCCAGCAGTGAAGCGTCGCAGACAGATACGCAGTATTTT.

This clonotype was observed at least ten times. The V and J genes are TRBV6-6 and TRBJ1-3, with D possibly matching TRBD1 (6 bases). CDR3 size: 14 residues. Germline V gives CDR1 MNHNY, CDR2 SVGAGI (reference sequence). V lost 7 bases and J lost 2, with 12 bases in between. The CDR3 DNA is TGTGCCAGCAATCCAGGGGTGGCTGGAAACACCATATATTTT. This gives the protein CASNPGVAGNTIYF.

The chain employs TRBV3-1 and TRBJ2-3; D uncertain. The CDR3 extends over 15 amino acids. V shed 4 bases and J shed 3 bases, with 14 bases lying between them. Germline lookup yields CDR1 LGHDT and CDR2 YNNKEL (reference sequence). The CDR3 region has the DNA TGTGCCAGCAGCCTACGTTTAGGGCTGACAGATACGCAGTATTTT. Its translation is CASSLRLGLTDTQYF.

This clonotype was counted ten times or more. This chain connects TRBV7-9 to TRBJ1-4, with D uncertain. Germline CDR1 and CDR2: SEHNR and FQNEAQ (reference sequence). Trimming cost V 3 bases and J 7 bases, with 15 bases left between them. This CDR3 has 15 residues. The CDR3 nucleotides are TGTGCCAGCAGCTTGGGAGATACGAGACGTGAAAAACTGTTTTTT. It is translated as CASSLGDTRREKLFF.

The sample holds many counts of this clonotype. The chain carries TRBV29-1 and TRBJ1-1; 7 bases are shared with TRBD1. V lost 4 bases and J lost 0; bases outside the gene matches: 2. Germline assignment: CDR1 SQVTM and CDR2 ANQGSEA. The CDR3 consists of 13 residues. The CDR3 reads CSVGGGMNTEAFF. The DNA for the CDR3 is TGCAGCGTTGGAGGGGGCATGAACACTGAAGCTTTCTTT.

This clonotype was recorded many times. The J gene is TRBJ1-6, the V gene TRBV3-1; weak D call: TRBD1 (5 bases). Germline CDR1 is LGHDT and CDR2 is YNNKEL (reference sequence). CDR3 size: 15 residues. Trimming pared 3 bases from V and 5 bases from J, leaving 11 bases between. The CDR3 spells CASSQGGLNNSPLHF. The CDR3 bases are TGTGCCAGCAGCCAGGGGGGACTCAATAATTCACCCCTCCACTTT. The full variable domain, with the rest looked up from reference TRBV3-1 and TRBJ1-6, is DTAVSQTPKYLVTQMGNDKSIKCEQNLGHDTMYWYKQDSKKFLKIMFSYNNKELIINETVPNRFSPKSPDKAHLNLHINSLELGDSAVYFCASSQGGLNNSPLHFGNGTRLTVT.

This clonotype was counted at least ten times. The chain links TRBV4-2 to TRBJ2-1, with 11 bases fitting TRBD2. The CDR3 has 16 residues. CDR1 and CDR2 (germline): LGHNA, YNFKEQ. The trim removed 3 bases at V and 9 bases at J, leaving 10 bases unmatched. CDR3 sequence: CASSQILGLAGGEQFF. Written as DNA, the CDR3 is TGTGCCAGCAGCCAGATTCTCGGCCTAGCGGGGGGTGAGCAGTTCTTC.

This clonotype showed up just a few times. The chain joins TRBV29-1 to TRBJ2-3, with 10 bases identical to TRBD2. The trim removed 6 bases at V and 0 bases at J, leaving 6 bases unmatched. There are 15 residues in the CDR3. Germline V gene lookup returns CDR1 SQVTM and CDR2 ANQGSEA. Here the CDR3 DNA reads TGCAGCGTGGCGGGACTAGCGACTAGCACAGATACGCAGTATTTT. It yields the protein CSVAGLATSTDTQYF.

Ten or more counts support this clonotype. J is TRBJ2-5 and V is TRBV28; no clear D gene. CDR3 length: 13 amino acids. In germline, CDR1 is MDHEN, CDR2 SYDVKM. V was clipped by 3 bases and J by 1 base, with 6 bases between them. The CDR3 DNA reads TGTGCCAGCAGTTTGGCCCTCCAAGAGACCCAGTACTTC. As protein: CASSLALQETQYF.

Many counts were recorded for this clonotype. This chain connects TRBV5-1 to TRBJ2-2, with 8 nucleotides matching TRBD2. This CDR3 spans 17 amino acids. V lost 0 bases and J lost 3; bases outside the gene matches: 7. Germline lookup yields CDR1 SGHRS and CDR2 YFSETQ. CDR3 DNA sequence: TGCGCCAGCAGCTTGGGCGGGGGGCTACCCTACACCGGGGAGCTGTTTTTT. It translates to CASSLGGGLPYTGELFF.

The sample holds many counts of this clonotype. This rearrangement joins TRBV7-9 to TRBJ2-3; 8 nucleotides match TRBD1. Germline V gene sequence: CDR1 SEHNR, CDR2 FQNEAQ (reference sequence). The CDR3 loop spans 18 amino acids. Unmatched junction bases numbered 8, after V lost 0 bases and J lost 0 bases. CDR3 loop: CASSLAGTGISSTDTQYF. The CDR3 nucleotides are TGTGCCAGCAGCTTAGCTGGGACAGGCATATCTAGCACAGATACGCAGTATTTT.

This clonotype was counted many times. The rearrangement links TRBV5-1 to TRBJ2-3; D gene uncertain. The CDR3 has 13 residues. Germline assignment: CDR1 SGHRS and CDR2 YFSETQ. V lost 7 bases to trimming and J lost 2 bases, with 11 bases between them. In nucleotides, the CDR3 is TGCGCCAGCGGTACAGACTTCACAGATACGCAGTATTTT. Its translation: CASGTDFTDTQYF.

This clonotype turned up a few times. CDR3 residues: CASSLGRRRDTEAFF. In DNA, the CDR3 is TGCGCCAGCAGCTTAGGGCGCAGGCGGGACACTGAAGCTTTCTTT. The chain joins TRBV5-1 to TRBJ1-1, with unresolved D. The length of the CDR3 is 15 residues. Trimming left V 2 bases short and J 3 bases short, with 14 bases between. CDR1 and CDR2 (germline): SGHRS, YFSETQ.

CDR3 in DNA: TGTGCCAGCAGTTACCGACAGGGGGGCTCTGAAGCTTTCTTT. Amino acids: CASSYRQGGSEAFF. The chain uses TRBV6-5 and TRBJ1-1, with 9 bases that match TRBD1. This CDR3 contains 14 residues. The junction had 4 bases not matched to a gene; V was cut back by 2 bases and J by 6 bases. Germline V gene data show CDR1 as MNHEY and CDR2 as SVGAGI.